What follows is one T cell receptor (beta chain) and its context. The specificity of this receptor is unknown. Base qualities are not recorded, but no much larger clone differs from it by a single base. The sample originates from a study of blood T cell repertoires in COVID-19 (dated by TCRdb to the early 2020s). With regard to the full study: Samples from collaborators originated in the United States, Italy and Spain and spanned both the acute and convalescent phases of COVID-19. The prospective study material was composed of cDNA or gDNA derived from T cells, B-cell-depleted T cells, or PBMCs. Subjects who had been exposed to COVID-19, were actively infected with it, or had recovered from it provided the deeply sampled blood TCRbeta repertoires that made up the dataset. The repertoires were released in a freely available public database intended as a resource for research on the immune response to SARS-CoV-2. Samples were obtained from the ongoing ImmuneRACE study (first 160 participants) and from 1,000 to 1,500 subjects provided by 6 global collaborators. The sample metadata nearly always contained a de-identified subject ID, COVID-19 status, age in years and sex. HLA class I and class II types, where available, came from metadata supplied by the sample provider rather than from assay-based typing.

TCRbeta CDR3 regions were amplified from genomic DNA by means of the immunoSEQ Assay, a bias-controlled multiplex PCR. The paper's processing steps were these. Within the assay, amplification of reference gene primers was used to estimate how many nucleated cells each sample contained. To quantify the absolute abundance of each unique TCRbeta CDR3 rearrangement, sequence reads were collapsed and filtered. For each sample, productive Simpson clonality was calculated by taking the square root of Simpson's diversity index across productive rearrangements. Held by TCRdb, this immuneACCESS table contains in-frame sequences only and omits some clones. Under half of the omission traces to an unresolved V gene where checked; the cause of the rest is unknown. V, J and clone size are taken as reported in that table, and D and trimming were inferred from the DNA itself. The sample table contains 71,000 or so clones; only one count was recorded for 85% to 90% of them. Roughly 15% of the sample goes to the ten largest clones.

General conclusions and limits of the study: How much clinical and demographic metadata was included differed by source and by participant, and the metadata was provided uncurated.

The collaborating institutions used their own protocols to collect whole blood in K2EDTA tubes. For TCRbeta analysis, collaborators shipped samples as frozen whole blood, isolated PBMCs, or DNA extracted from either of those sample types. V lost 7 bases and J lost 11 bases, and the count of bases not matched to a germline gene is 11. The CDR3 holds 12 amino acids from the cysteine to the phenylalanine. Here the CDR3 DNA is all that survives: 36 bases in frame from base 1. The germline V gene gives CDR1 as SGHTS and CDR2 as YDEGEE. The rearrangement combines TRBV5-8 with TRBJ1-2; a stretch of 7 junction bases matches TRBD1. Sequencing was carried out using peripheral blood. The TCR sequence derives from a man older than 75 in a cohort sampled during active COVID-19. CDR3 region: CASGSTGRGYTF. In nucleotides, the sequence is TGTGCCAGCGGATCGACAGGGCGAGGATACACCTTC. Joined to the reference TRBV5-8 and TRBJ1-2 proteins, this CDR3 gives the full variable domain: EAGVTQSPTHLIKTRGQQATLRCSPISGHTSVYWYQQALGLGLQFLLWYDEGEERNRGNFPPRFSGRQFPNYSSELNVNALELEDSALYLCASGSTGRGYTFGSGTRLTVV.